The next 5 T cell receptor beta chains were all read from a single sample in a study of blood T cells in healthy people across ages. Primed by a sample-barcoded 5' primer and a J-beta primer mix, a second PCR proceeded for about 6 to 12 cycles. Each CDR3 protein gets one entry after TCRdb re-called the 5' RACE reads with MiXCR. The sample contains hundreds of thousands of distinct CDR3 sequences, approximately 49% of which appear only once. The sequenced sample consisted of blood. The receptors come from a woman aged 55-69 years in good health.

Ten or more counts support this clonotype. V gene TRBV5-1 combines with J gene TRBJ1-2, with D uncertain. The germline CDR1 and CDR2 sequences are SGHRS and YFSETQ. Trimming shortened V by 4 bases and J by 7 bases, and 14 bases separated the two germline ends. The CDR3 consists of 13 residues. The CDR3 sequence: CASSVRGSTGYTF. CDR3 DNA sequence: TGCGCCAGCAGCGTCCGTGGGTCTACTGGCTACACCTTC.

This clonotype has a handful of counts. The V and J genes are TRBV4-3 and TRBJ2-1; D gene uncertain. CDR1 and CDR2 from the germline V gene are LGHNA and YSLEER. This CDR3 has 14 amino acids. V was trimmed by 5 bases and J by 10 bases, leaving 18 bases between them. Here the CDR3 reads CASSYVGSSKEQFF. The CDR3 DNA sequence: TGCGCCAGCAGCTACGTGGGCTCTTCTAAGGAGCAGTTCTTC.

V gene TRBV9 combines with J gene TRBJ2-1; 8 bases are a match to TRBD2. There are 17 residues in the CDR3. Germline CDR1 SGDLS, CDR2 YYNGEE. The V gene end was trimmed by 0 bases and the J gene end by 4 bases; junction bases not matched to a gene: 9. CDR3 sequence (DNA): TGTGCCAGCAGCGTAGGGACTAGCCGAACTTATTACAATGAGCAGTTCTTC. The encoded protein is CASSVGTSRTYYNEQFF.

This rearrangement joins TRBV12-3 or TRBV12-4 to TRBJ2-1; D gene uncertain. The CDR3 sequence is 15 residues long. V lost 1 base to trimming and J lost 8 bases, with 15 bases between them. CDR3 protein: CASSLDGIGFDEQFF. CDR3 sequence (DNA): TGTGCCAGCAGTTTAGACGGAATAGGCTTCGATGAGCAGTTCTTC.

The V call is TRBV20-1, the J call TRBJ1-1; D gene ambiguous. The length of the CDR3 is 12 residues. The V gene's germline CDR1 is DFQATT and CDR2 SNEGSKA (reference sequence). V was trimmed by 6 bases and J by 10 bases, leaving 18 bases between them. The CDR3 DNA sequence: TGCAGTGCCCGGGGTATGGAAGGACCAGCTTTCTTT. This encodes CSARGMEGPAFF.